This entry lists 12 T cell receptor beta chains sequenced from one sample in a study of shared clonotypes between healthy human individuals. CD8 cells classed as naive were CD45RO-negative and positively selected for CCR7, excluding terminally differentiated effector memory CD45RA+ cells. Some clones are missing from TCRdb's copy, which holds only in-frame ones; the method was immunoSEQ multiplex PCR. Altogether around 2,000,000 clones are present, about 94% being singletons, with the ten largest covering 1.2%. The sample was naive CD8+ T cells sorted from blood. Receptors originate from a man aged 18 to 29 in good health.

The rearrangement uses TRBV28 and TRBJ2-7; TRBD1 aligns across 9 bases. CDR3 length: 13 residues. J gave up 7 bases and V 6 bases, and 7 bases lay outside the gene matches. Germline-derived CDR1 and CDR2 are MDHEN and SYDVKM. DNA of the CDR3: TGTGCCAGCAGGGGGGACAGGGTGGATGAGCAGTACTTC. It is translated as CASRGDRVDEQYF.

The genes are TRBV30 and TRBJ2-1; the match to TRBD1 covers 9 bases. Germline V gene sequence: CDR1 GTSNPN, CDR2 SVGIG (reference sequence). The CDR3 spans 19 residues. The V and J ends lost 1 base and 0 bases, in that order; junction bases with no gene match: 13. The CDR3 region is CAWSGGQGTTAGSYNEQFF. The CDR3 DNA reads as TGTGCCTGGAGTGGGGGACAGGGAACCACTGCAGGCTCCTACAATGAGCAGTTCTTC.

V gene TRBV29-1 combines with J gene TRBJ1-1; possibly TRBD1 for D (6 bases). The CDR3 consists of 15 residues. In germline, CDR1 is SQVTM, CDR2 ANQGSEA. V lost 0 bases, J lost 2 bases, and 13 bases lay in between. This CDR3 reads CSVEDRNRDNTEAFF. The CDR3 nucleotides are TGCAGCGTTGAAGATAGGAACAGGGATAACACTGAAGCTTTCTTT.

V usage is TRBV30 and J usage is TRBJ2-5, with D unclear. Trimming left V 5 bases short and J 1 base short, with 14 bases between. Germline-derived CDR1 and CDR2 are GTSNPN and SVGIG (reference sequence). This CDR3 is 14 amino acids long. The chain's CDR3 is CAWEPGAIQETQYF. The CDR3 DNA sequence: TGTGCCTGGGAGCCCGGAGCCATCCAAGAGACCCAGTACTTC.

The chain carries TRBV30 and TRBJ2-1; TRBD2 aligns across 9 bases. Germline assignment: CDR1 GTSNPN and CDR2 SVGIG (reference sequence). The junction had 11 bases not matched to a gene; V was cut back by 4 bases and J by 4 bases. The CDR3 sequence is 16 residues long. CDR3 in DNA: TGTGCCTGGACATCTAGCGGGGTGCTTATGTACAATGAGCAGTTCTTC. It is translated as CAWTSSGVLMYNEQFF.

The rearrangement joins TRBV27 to TRBJ1-4, with 9 bases aligning to TRBD1. The CDR3 loop spans 17 amino acids. Germline trimming cut 5 bases from V and 8 bases from J; bases unmatched to any gene: 15. The germline CDR1 and CDR2 sequences are MNHEY and SMNVEV (reference sequence). CDR3 protein: CASSLFTPGQGWEKLFF. CDR3 DNA: TGTGCCAGCAGTCTCTTCACCCCGGGACAGGGTTGGGAAAAACTGTTTTTT. Complete variable domain (other parts from reference TRBV27 and TRBJ1-4): EAQVTQNPRYLITVTGKKLTVTCSQNMNHEYMSWYRQDPGLGLRQIYYSMNVEVTDKGDVPEGYKVSRKEKRNFPLILESPSPNQTSLYFCASSLFTPGQGWEKLFFGSGTQLSVL.

As for this clone: This same CDR3 is encoded by further DNA sequences in the sample. The chain employs TRBV27 and TRBJ2-7; TRBD1 matches at 9 bases. V dropped 4 bases and J dropped 3; count of bases not matched to a gene: 4. Germline V gene lookup returns CDR1 MNHEY and CDR2 SMNVEV (reference sequence). CDR3 size: 14 residues. The CDR3 DNA reads TGTGCCAGCAGTTCGGGACAGGGTGTCTACGAGCAGTACTTC. Translating it yields CASSSGQGVYEQYF.

The table lists this clone with a count of one. This sequence joins TRBV6-6 and TRBJ1-2; no clear D. Deletions cut 6 bases from V and 3 bases from J, with 14 bases between. The length of the CDR3 is 14 residues. The germline V gene encodes CDR1 MNHNY and CDR2 SVGAGI (reference sequence). The CDR3 spells CASSPAGSDYGYTF. The CDR3 region has the DNA TGTGCCAGCAGCCCGGCCGGTTCAGACTATGGCTACACCTTC.

This chain links TRBV5-1 with TRBJ2-5, with TRBD1 identical over 7 bases. V shed 6 bases, J shed 5 bases, and the junction held 10 bases outside the gene matches. The CDR3 contains 14 residues. The V gene's germline CDR1 is SGHRS and CDR2 YFSETQ. CDR3 DNA sequence: TGCGCCAGCACCCGGGACAGCCTTTGGGAGACCCAGTACTTC. Its protein is CASTRDSLWETQYF.

The chain couples TRBV10-3 to TRBJ2-1; possibly TRBD1 or TRBD2 for D (5 bases each). The V gene's germline CDR1 is ENHRY and CDR2 SYGVKD. This CDR3 is built from 15 residues. V was cut by 2 bases and J by 10 bases, with 18 bases left in between. The CDR3 is CAISEAGSSAAEQFF. The CDR3 nucleotides read TGTGCCATCAGTGAGGCAGGGAGTAGCGCGGCGGAGCAGTTCTTC.

Details on this clone: Other DNA sequences of this sample code for an identical CDR3. V is TRBV7-9 and J is TRBJ1-3; D not certain. This CDR3 has 13 residues. Germline CDR1 is SEHNR and CDR2 is FQNEAQ (reference sequence). V lost 1 base, J lost 4 bases, and 5 bases lay in between. Here the CDR3 reads CASSLVGGNTIYF. The DNA for the CDR3 is TGTGCCAGCAGCTTAGTAGGCGGAAACACCATATATTTT.

The chain has TRBV6-4 and TRBJ2-1; the D is unclear. Germline loops: CDR1 MRHNA, CDR2 SNTAGT. V gave up 2 bases and J gave up 4 bases, with 21 bases separating them. CDR3 length equals 18 residues. CDR3 sequence: CASSDLLPSVSFYNEQFF. The DNA of the CDR3 is TGTGCCAGCAGTGACCTCCTGCCGAGCGTCTCCTTTTACAATGAGCAGTTCTTC.